This section outlines one TCR beta chain sequence together with its context. Germline loops: CDR1 SNHLY, CDR2 FYNNEI. Trimming removed 6 bases at V and 4 bases at J, with 15 bases between. The CDR3 length is 14 residues. TCRdb's table, derived via immunoSEQ multiplex PCR, lists solely in-frame clones and lacks some. The sample records 150,000 to 200,000 clones, about 90% being singletons. The record originates from a study of blood T cell repertoires in COVID-19. The origin of this receptor is a man aged 40-49 years with active or convalescent COVID-19. The sample comprised peripheral blood. The chain recombines TRBV2 with TRBJ1-1; D ambiguous. In DNA, the CDR3 is TGTGCCAGCAGCGCAGAGGCGACGGGCACTGAAGCTTTCTTT. Translation gives CASSAEATGTEAFF.